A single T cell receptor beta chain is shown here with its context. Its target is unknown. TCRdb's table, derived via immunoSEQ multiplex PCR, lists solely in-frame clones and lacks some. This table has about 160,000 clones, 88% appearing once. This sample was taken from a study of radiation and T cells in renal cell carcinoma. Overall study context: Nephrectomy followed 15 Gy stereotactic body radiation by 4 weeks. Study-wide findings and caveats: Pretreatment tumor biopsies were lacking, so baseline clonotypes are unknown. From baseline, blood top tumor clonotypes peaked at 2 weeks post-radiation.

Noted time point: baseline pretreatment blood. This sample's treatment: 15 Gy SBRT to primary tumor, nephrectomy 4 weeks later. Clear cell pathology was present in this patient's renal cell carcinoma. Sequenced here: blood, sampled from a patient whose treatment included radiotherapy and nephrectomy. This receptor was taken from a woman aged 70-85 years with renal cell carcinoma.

The CDR3 sequence is CASSPLGTEAFF. Here the CDR3 DNA reads TGTGCCAGCAGCCCCCTGGGGACTGAAGCTTTCTTT. This chain links TRBV7-9 with TRBJ1-1; no definite D call. Germline lookup yields CDR1 SEHNR and CDR2 FQNEAQ (reference sequence). This CDR3 comprises 12 residues. Between the trimmed V and J ends, which lost 5 bases and 5 bases, there was a span of 9 bases.